The rows below give T cell receptor beta chains drawn from one sample of a study of cytomegalovirus exposure and HLA in healthy donors. Profiling relied on immunoSEQ multiplex PCR, and the TCRdb table lists in-frame clones only, not all of them. The repertoire table contains roughly 40,000 clones. The sample consisted of PBMCs. These receptors originate from a male donor in good health and CMV-seronegative. The CDR3 runs from the conserved cysteine through the conserved F or W. Fields, in order: V gene, D gene, J gene, CDR3 DNA, CDR3 protein. A D gene is named only where the DNA matches it firmly.

TRBV14,-,TRBJ1-1,TGTGCCAGCAGCCAAGTACGGGGGGTGAACACTGAAGCTTTCTTT,CASSQVRGVNTEAFF
TRBV28,TRBD2,TRBJ2-7,TGTGCCAGCAGTTTAACTAGCGGGGGGGTCGAGCAGTACTTC,CASSLTSGGVEQYF
TRBV7-8,-,TRBJ2-7,TGTGCCAGCAGCTTAGAACATCGGGACTACGAGCAGTACTTC,CASSLEHRDYEQYF
TRBV28,-,TRBJ1-1,TGTGCCAGCAGACCCCGGGACACTGCCCCTGATCGAGCTTTCTTT,CASRPRDTAPDRAFF
TRBV9,TRBD1,TRBJ1-5,TGTGCCAGCAGTCGGACAGGGGGTAAGCCCCAGCATTTT,CASSRTGGKPQHF
TRBV7-9,TRBD1,TRBJ2-7,TGTGCCAGCAGCCCCGACAGGGTCCTCGTAAGTAGCGAGCAGTACTTC,CASSPDRVLVSSEQYF
TRBV20-1,-,TRBJ2-1,TGCAGTGCCCTCTCCTACAATGAGCAGTTCTTC,CSALSYNEQFF
TRBV4-1,TRBD1,TRBJ2-7,TGCGCCAGCAGCCGGGGACAGGGGGCCTACGAGCAGTACTTC,CASSRGQGAYEQYF
TRBV5-1,-,TRBJ2-7,TGCGCCAGCAGCCCCGGCTGGGGGCCGAACTACGAGCAGTACTTC,CASSPGWGPNYEQYF
TRBV15,-,TRBJ1-5,TGTGCCACCAGTCGGGTTAGCAATCAGCCCCAGCATTTT,CATSRVSNQPQHF
TRBV10-3,TRBD1,TRBJ2-7,TGTGCCATCAGTGAGCGAGACAGGGTCGAGCAGTACTTC,CAISERDRVEQYF
TRBV7-9,-,TRBJ1-1,TGTGCCAGCAGCTTAGCGCGTTCCGGGGGTGAAGCTTTCTTT,CASSLARSGGEAFF